This TCR beta chain was found in a study of CDR3 diversity in severe acne. With regard to this clonotype: It is unclear where the CDR3 begins or ends on the DNA, so no DNA is shown, and the CDR3 is as TCRdb lists it.

TCRdb re-derived calls from the PCR reads in MiXCR, one entry per CDR3 protein. This table holds tens of thousands of distinct CDR3 sequences, 51% found once. A total of 20 residues make up the CDR3, ends included. Germline V gene lookup returns CDR1 DFQATT and CDR2 SNEGSKA (reference sequence). The rearrangement joins TRBV20-1 to TRBJ1-5. The clonotype comes from a male donor in good health, without acne. The sequenced sample was blood. This chain's CDR3 is CSAEDAYYEQYFGPDQPQHF.